Here is one TCR beta chain with its context. The antigen is unknown. The PCR ran on 60 Vbeta and 13 Jbeta primers. Profiled with immunoSEQ multiplex PCR; TCRdb holds only in-frame clones, not every one. This table holds under 150,000 clones, 75% to 85% found once. This record belongs to a study of cytomegalovirus exposure and HLA in healthy donors. Study-wide results and limits: Altogether, about 160 TCR beta chains were recorded as cytomegalovirus-associated. With DRB1 most and HLA-C fewest, TCR association rates differed between HLA loci in a later analysis.

The CDR3 totals 13 residues. With 3 bases removed from V and 3 bases from J, the gap between germline ends came to 9 bases. Germline V lookup: CDR1 SEHNR, CDR2 FQNEAQ (reference sequence). Regarding donors, all were healthy bone marrow donors. Material for sequencing was PBMCs. The receptor comes from a man under 40 in good health and CMV-seronegative. The chain links TRBV7-9 to TRBJ2-7; tentatively, D is TRBD1 (5 bases). CDR3 amino acids: CASSLSGHYEQYF. The CDR3, as DNA: TGTGCCAGCAGCTTGTCAGGGCACTACGAGCAGTACTTC.